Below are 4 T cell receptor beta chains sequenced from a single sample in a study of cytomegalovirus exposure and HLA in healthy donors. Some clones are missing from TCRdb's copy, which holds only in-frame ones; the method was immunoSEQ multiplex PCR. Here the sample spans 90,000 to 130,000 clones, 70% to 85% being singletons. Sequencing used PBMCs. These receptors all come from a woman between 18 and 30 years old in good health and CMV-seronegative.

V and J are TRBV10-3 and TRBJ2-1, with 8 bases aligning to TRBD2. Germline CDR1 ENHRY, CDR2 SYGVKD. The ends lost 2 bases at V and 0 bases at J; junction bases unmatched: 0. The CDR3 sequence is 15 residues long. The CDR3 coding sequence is TGTGCCATCAGTGAGGGGACTAGCTCCTACAATGAGCAGTTCTTC. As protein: CAISEGTSSYNEQFF.

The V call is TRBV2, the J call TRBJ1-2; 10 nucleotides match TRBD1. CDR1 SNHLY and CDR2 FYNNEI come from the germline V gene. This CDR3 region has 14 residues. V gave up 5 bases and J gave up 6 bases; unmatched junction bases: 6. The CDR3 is CASSYDRGRDGYTF. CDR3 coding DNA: TGTGCCAGCAGTTACGACAGGGGGCGCGATGGCTACACCTTC. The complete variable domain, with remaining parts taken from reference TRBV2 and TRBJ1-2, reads EPEVTQTPSHQVTQMGQEVILRCVPISNHLYFYWYRQILGQKVEFLVSFYNNEISEKSEIFDDQFSVERPDGSNFTLKIRSTKLEDSAMYFCASSYDRGRDGYTFGSGTRLTVV.

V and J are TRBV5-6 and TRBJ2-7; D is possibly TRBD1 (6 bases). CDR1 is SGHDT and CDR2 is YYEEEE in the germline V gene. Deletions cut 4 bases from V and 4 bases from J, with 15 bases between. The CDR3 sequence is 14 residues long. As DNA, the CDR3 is TGTGCCAGCAGCGGCAGGGGAATGGAGTACGAGCAGTACTTC. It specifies CASSGRGMEYEQYF.

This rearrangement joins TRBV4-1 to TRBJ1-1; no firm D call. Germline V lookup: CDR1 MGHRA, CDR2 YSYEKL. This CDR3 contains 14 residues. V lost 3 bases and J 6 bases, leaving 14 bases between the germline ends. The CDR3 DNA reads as TGCGCCAGCAGCCAGGCCGGGTTTTGGGCTGAAGCTTTCTTT. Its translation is CASSQAGFWAEAFF.